The text below deals with one T cell receptor (beta chain). Its target is not known. A multiplex PCR was run with 60 Vbeta primers and 13 Jbeta primers. TCRdb keeps only in-frame clones here, not all; method: immunoSEQ multiplex PCR. The sample consists of approximately 70,000 clones, roughly 78% of them appearing once. This specimen belongs to a study of cytomegalovirus exposure and HLA in healthy donors. Study-level information: Earlier work reported some 110 million unique TCR beta sequences from some 180 million T cells. HLA-typed donors contributed around 85 million unique TCRs, which were held in an early data release. Overall study results and limits: TCR beta sequences reportedly predicted most subjects' HLA-A and HLA-B alleles accurately. Evidence from a later analysis indicated that most CMV-associated TCR beta chains looked HLA-restricted.

V dropped 4 bases and J dropped 4 bases, with 13 bases sitting between them. Germline lookup yields CDR1 SQVTM and CDR2 ANQGSEA. There are 13 residues in the CDR3. The sample was PBMCs. This receptor was taken from a woman aged 40 to 50 in good health and CMV-seropositive. This chain uses TRBV29-1 with TRBJ1-2; D may be TRBD1 (6 bases). The CDR3 nucleotides are TGCAGCGTTGCGGAGGGGGGGCCCTATGGCTACACCTTC. Translated, it gives CSVAEGGPYGYTF.